Presented here are 28 T cell receptor beta chains from one specimen sequenced in a study of cytomegalovirus exposure and HLA in healthy donors. The assay was immunoSEQ multiplex PCR, and TCRdb's table has in-frame clones only and misses some. Of 190,000 or so clones listed, about 80% are singletons. The sequenced material came from PBMCs. These receptor sequences come from a woman younger than 30 in good health and CMV-seropositive.

The chain is built from TRBV7-2 and TRBJ2-7; no reliable D call. V was clipped by 1 base and J by 3 bases, with 10 bases between them. The germline gives CDR1 SGHTA, CDR2 FQGNSA. CDR3 size: 14 residues. The CDR3 spells CASSLGGVNYEQYF. In nucleotides, the CDR3 is TGTGCCAGCAGCTTAGGCGGAGTCAACTACGAGCAGTACTTC.

This chain connects TRBV6-1 to TRBJ2-7; TRBD1 matches at 10 bases. Per germline, CDR1 MNHNS and CDR2 SASEGT. This CDR3 has 13 amino acids. The J segment lost 3 bases and the V segment lost 11 bases, leaving 7 bases of the junction unmatched. CDR3 region: CAESRDRGYEQYF. The CDR3, as DNA: TGTGCCGAAAGCCGGGACAGGGGCTACGAGCAGTACTTC.

This clone was found once. The chain has TRBV7-2 and TRBJ2-7, with 7 bases fitting TRBD1. The germline V gene has CDR1 SGHTA and CDR2 FQGNSA. V lost 5 bases, J lost 3 bases, and 7 bases stayed unmatched. This CDR3 comprises 14 residues. The DNA for the CDR3 is TGTGCCAGCAGCCCGACTGGGACAGTCTACGAGCAGTACTTC. Amino acids: CASSPTGTVYEQYF.

The rearrangement uses TRBV2 and TRBJ1-5; 10 nucleotides line up with TRBD1. Germline CDR1 reads SNHLY; CDR2 reads FYNNEI. J lost 3 bases, V lost 8 bases, and 4 bases had no gene match. The CDR3 spans 14 residues. CDR3 region: CASSGTGVNQPQHF. CDR3 in DNA: TGTGCCAGCTCCGGGACAGGGGTCAATCAGCCCCAGCATTTT.

The chain employs TRBV15 and TRBJ2-2; D is unresolved. The germline CDR1 and CDR2 sequences are LNHNV and YYDKDF (reference sequence). The CDR3 is 13 residues long. V was clipped by 5 bases and J by 8 bases, with 12 bases between them. In DNA, the CDR3 is TGTGCCACCAGCTCCGAGTGGGCGGGGGAGCTGTTTTTT. It codes for CATSSEWAGELFF.

The chain is built from TRBV27 and TRBJ1-4; D unresolved. V gave up 4 bases and J gave up 8 bases, with 17 bases separating them. Germline V CDR1 and CDR2: MNHEY, SMNVEV (reference sequence). This CDR3 comprises 15 residues. CDR3 residues: CASSSNSPRREKLFF. CDR3 in DNA: TGTGCCAGCAGTTCAAACAGTCCAAGAAGGGAAAAACTGTTTTTT.

The V gene is TRBV18, the J gene TRBJ1-5, with D possibly being TRBD1 (6 bases). Germline loops: CDR1 KGHSH, CDR2 LQKENI. V lost 6 bases and J 0 bases, leaving 12 bases between the germline ends. The CDR3 consists of 15 residues. This CDR3 reads CASSPTGTSNQPQHF. CDR3 sequence (DNA): TGTGCCAGCTCCCCGACAGGTACTAGCAATCAGCCCCAGCATTTT.

The chain couples TRBV29-1 to TRBJ2-3; the match to TRBD2 covers 12 bases. Germline V gene lookup returns CDR1 SQVTM and CDR2 ANQGSEA. CDR3 length: 15 amino acids. The junction had 7 bases not matched to a gene; V was cut back by 7 bases and J by 2 bases. In DNA form, the CDR3 reads TGCAGCGCTAGCGGGGGGGTGGGGACCACAGATACGCAGTATTTT. Translating gives CSASGGVGTTDTQYF.

The CDR3: CASSLGSHSGANVLTF. CDR3 sequence (DNA): TGTGCCAGCAGCTTAGGTAGTCACTCTGGGGCCAACGTCCTGACTTTC. This rearrangement joins TRBV13 to TRBJ2-6; D is uncertain. Germline V lookup: CDR1 PRHDT, CDR2 FYEKMQ (reference sequence). CDR3 length: 16 amino acids. V was shortened by 0 bases and J by 0 bases, with 6 bases between the two germline ends.

This sequence joins TRBV2 and TRBJ1-4; tentatively, D is TRBD1 (5 bases). V lost 5 bases and J 4 bases, leaving 14 bases between the germline ends. CDR3 length equals 15 residues. Germline CDR1 SNHLY, CDR2 FYNNEI. CDR3 amino acids: CASSLTGLSNEKLFF. The CDR3 nucleotides read TGTGCCAGCAGTTTAACAGGCTTGAGTAATGAAAAACTGTTTTTT.

The chain uses TRBV5-4 and TRBJ1-1, with D uncertain. CDR3 length: 12 amino acids. Trimming pared 2 bases from V and 6 bases from J, leaving 8 bases between. Germline V gene lookup returns CDR1 SGHNT and CDR2 YYREEE (reference sequence). Written as DNA, the CDR3 is TGTGCCAGCAGCTTCGGGAGCGCTGAAGCTTTCTTT. The encoded protein is CASSFGSAEAFF. Looking up the rest from reference TRBV5-4 and TRBJ1-1 gives the full variable domain: ETGVTQSPTHLIKTRGQQVTLRCSSQSGHNTVSWYQQALGQGPQFIFQYYREEENGRGNFPPRFSGLQFPNYSSELNVNALELDDSALYLCASSFGSAEAFFGQGTRLTVV.

This chain links TRBV2 with TRBJ2-3, with TRBD1 matching over 9 bases. Germline loops: CDR1 SNHLY, CDR2 FYNNEI. The J segment lost 5 bases and the V segment lost 4 bases, leaving 13 bases of the junction unmatched. The CDR3 is 17 amino acids. The CDR3 sequence: CASSGGLGQGPKDTQYF. DNA for the CDR3: TGTGCCAGCAGTGGAGGGTTGGGACAGGGTCCTAAAGATACGCAGTATTTT.

This chain links TRBV20-1 with TRBJ1-2, with TRBD1 identical over 8 bases. Germline V gives CDR1 DFQATT, CDR2 SNEGSKA (reference sequence). V shed 6 bases, J shed 8 bases, and the junction held 5 bases outside the gene matches. CDR3 length equals 11 residues. This CDR3 is CSASGGEGYTF. CDR3 in DNA: TGCAGTGCGTCAGGGGGCGAAGGCTACACCTTC.

The rearrangement uses TRBV7-3 and TRBJ2-7, with a weak D call TRBD2 (6 bases). Germline-derived CDR1 and CDR2 are SGHTA and FQGTGA. With 2 bases removed from V and 2 bases from J, the gap between germline ends came to 10 bases. This CDR3 comprises 14 residues. The CDR3 nucleotides are TGTGCCAGCAGCTTAGAGGCGGGGACCTACGAGCAGTACTTC. This translates into CASSLEAGTYEQYF.

Comments on this clone: Relative to the germline gene, one junction end is altered; a read error may explain this. The rearrangement uses TRBV20-1 and TRBJ2-7; the match to TRBD1 covers 10 bases. Germline loops: CDR1 DFQATT, CDR2 SNEGSKA (reference sequence). This CDR3 has 11 amino acids. The CDR3 DNA is TGCAGTGCTAGGGGTGGACAGGGGGAATCATTC. Protein: CSARGGQGESF.

A single count supports this clone. This sequence joins TRBV19 and TRBJ1-5, with D tentatively TRBD1 (6 bases). The germline V and J ends were trimmed by 4 bases and 5 bases, with 9 bases remaining between them. The CDR3 has 13 residues. Germline V gene sequence: CDR1 LNHDA, CDR2 SQIVND (reference sequence). This CDR3 reads CASSKDRYQPQHF. DNA of the CDR3: TGTGCCAGTAGTAAGGACAGATATCAGCCCCAGCATTTT.

This clone was recorded only once. The chain is built from TRBV5-6 and TRBJ2-2; D possibly corresponds to TRBD2 (5 bases). Looked up from germline, CDR1 is SGHDT and CDR2 is YYEEEE. The CDR3 loop spans 15 amino acids. V lost 0 bases and J lost 4, with 10 bases in between. The CDR3 DNA reads as TGTGCCAGCAGCTTGGGCGGCGGAGGCACCGGGGAGCTGTTTTTT. Its translation: CASSLGGGGTGELFF.

This sequence joins TRBV25-1 and TRBJ1-3; possibly TRBD1 for D (6 bases). This CDR3 region has 16 residues. Germline V gene sequence: CDR1 MGHDK, CDR2 SYGVNS. V lost 3 bases to trimming and J lost 4 bases, with 16 bases between them. In nucleotides, the CDR3 is TGTGCCAGCAGTGAGCGGGCACAGGGTTCAGGAAACACCATATATTTT. Translation gives CASSERAQGSGNTIYF. The variable domain in full, with the rest retrieved from reference TRBV25-1 and TRBJ1-3, is EADIYQTPRYLVIGTGKKITLECSQTMGHDKMYWYQQDPGMELHLIHYSYGVNSTEKGDLSSESTVSRIRTEHFPLTLESARPSHTSQYLCASSERAQGSGNTIYFGEGSWLTVV.

Here the CDR3 DNA reads TGTGCCAGCAGCTTGGAACAGAGGAACACTGAAGCTTTCTTT. Amino acids: CASSLEQRNTEAFF. The chain couples TRBV5-4 to TRBJ1-1; unclear D gene. The germline V gene has CDR1 SGHNT and CDR2 YYREEE (reference sequence). V lost 0 bases and J lost 1, with 7 bases in between. The CDR3 totals 14 residues.

This chain uses TRBV7-2 with TRBJ2-5, with 7 bases matching TRBD2. V dropped 5 bases and J dropped 2; count of bases not matched to a gene: 5. Germline V gene lookup returns CDR1 SGHTA and CDR2 FQGNSA. The length of the CDR3 is 14 residues. The CDR3 loop is CASSKWTSQETQYF. In DNA, the CDR3 is TGTGCCAGCAGCAAATGGACTAGTCAAGAGACCCAGTACTTC.

The CDR3 protein is CASRQDRASGPLHF. The CDR3 bases are TGCGCCAGCAGGCAGGACAGGGCCTCAGGGCCCCTCCACTTT. The chain couples TRBV4-1 to TRBJ1-6, with 8 nucleotides matching TRBD1. The junction had 11 bases not matched to a gene; V was cut back by 6 bases and J by 13 bases. This CDR3 region has 14 residues. Per germline, CDR1 MGHRA and CDR2 YSYEKL.

The chain has TRBV5-6 and TRBJ1-5; 7 bases are shared with TRBD1. The CDR3 sequence is 14 residues long. V dropped 4 bases and J dropped 2; count of bases not matched to a gene: 3. Germline V CDR1 and CDR2: SGHDT, YYEEEE. The CDR3 reads CASSTGQGNQPQHF. The CDR3 region has the DNA TGTGCCAGCAGCACAGGACAGGGCAATCAGCCCCAGCATTTT.

The gene calls are TRBV5-1 and TRBJ1-5, with TRBD1 matching 7 bases. The length of the CDR3 is 16 residues. Germline V gene sequence: CDR1 SGHRS, CDR2 YFSETQ. With 4 bases clipped from V and 5 bases from J, the junction kept 12 bases outside the gene matches. CDR3 nucleotides: TGCGCCAGCAGCCCCGGGGACAGCCTCAATTATCAGCCCCAGCATTTT. It is translated as CASSPGDSLNYQPQHF.

This clone has just a few counts. The chain has TRBV14 and TRBJ1-1; 7 bases match TRBD1. CDR3 length: 15 amino acids. The V gene end was trimmed by 4 bases and the J gene end by 6 bases; junction bases not matched to a gene: 11. The germline V gene has CDR1 SGHDN and CDR2 FVKESK. The CDR3 here is CASSPLLGGFAEAFF. The CDR3 DNA reads as TGTGCCAGCAGCCCCCTTTTAGGGGGCTTCGCTGAAGCTTTCTTT.

This rearrangement joins TRBV19 to TRBJ1-5; no reliable D call. Germline values: CDR1 LNHDA, CDR2 SQIVND (reference sequence). The CDR3 loop spans 13 amino acids. Trimming took off 7 bases at V and 1 base at J, with 8 bases between the two ends. CDR3 bases: TGTGCCAGTACCGCGAAAAGCAATCAGCCCCAGCATTTT. As protein: CASTAKSNQPQHF.

The chain employs TRBV15 and TRBJ1-6; TRBD1 matches at 7 bases. The V gene's germline CDR1 is LNHNV and CDR2 YYDKDF (reference sequence). Trimming removed 1 base from V and 10 bases from J; junction bases left unmatched: 10. CDR3 length: 16 amino acids. CDR3 loop: CATSRGSTGILSPLHF. The CDR3 DNA is TGTGCCACCAGCAGAGGGTCGACAGGGATATTGTCACCCCTCCACTTT.

The chain uses TRBV27 and TRBJ1-1; no reliable D call. CDR1 and CDR2 (germline): MNHEY, SMNVEV (reference sequence). There are 15 residues in the CDR3. The V and J ends lost 2 bases and 1 base respectively, with 11 bases between them. The CDR3 here is CASSLEGGWNTEAFF. Here the CDR3 DNA reads TGTGCCAGCAGTTTAGAGGGAGGGTGGAACACTGAAGCTTTCTTT.

The V gene is TRBV4-2, the J gene TRBJ2-4; 7 bases line up with TRBD1. The CDR3 covers 16 residues. CDR1 and CDR2 from the germline V gene are LGHNA and YNFKEQ. The V gene end was trimmed by 4 bases and the J gene end by 3 bases; junction bases not matched to a gene: 9. The CDR3 DNA sequence: TGTGCCAGCAGCCTATCCGCAGGGGGAGACAAAAACATTCAGTACTTC. It encodes CASSLSAGGDKNIQYF.